At least ten counts were recorded for the clone carrying this T cell receptor beta chain. These data are taken from a study of blood T cells in healthy people across ages. With a J-beta primer mix and a sample-barcoded 5' primer, a second PCR ran about 6 to 11 cycles. TCRdb passed the 5' RACE reads through MiXCR, listing each CDR3 protein once. Of roughly 700,000 distinct CDR3 sequences detected, approximately 31% appear once; the ten largest clones hold 15%. Germline CDR1 reads SGHTA; CDR2 reads FQGNSA. Germline trimming cut 2 bases from V and 6 bases from J; bases unmatched to any gene: 6. This CDR3 has 16 amino acids.

The source is an elderly woman in good health. The sample was blood. The chain links TRBV7-2 to TRBJ1-6, with 8 bases that match TRBD1. The CDR3 sequence: CASSLSKGQANSPLHF. In nucleotides, the CDR3 is TGTGCCAGCAGCTTATCGAAGGGACAGGCTAATTCACCCCTCCACTTT. The whole variable domain, remainder taken from reference TRBV7-2 and TRBJ1-6, is GAGVSQSPSNKVTEKGKDVELRCDPISGHTALYWYRQSLGQGLEFLIYFQGNSAPDKSGLPSDRFSAERTGGSVSTLTIQRTQQEDSAVYLCASSLSKGQANSPLHFGNGTRLTVT.